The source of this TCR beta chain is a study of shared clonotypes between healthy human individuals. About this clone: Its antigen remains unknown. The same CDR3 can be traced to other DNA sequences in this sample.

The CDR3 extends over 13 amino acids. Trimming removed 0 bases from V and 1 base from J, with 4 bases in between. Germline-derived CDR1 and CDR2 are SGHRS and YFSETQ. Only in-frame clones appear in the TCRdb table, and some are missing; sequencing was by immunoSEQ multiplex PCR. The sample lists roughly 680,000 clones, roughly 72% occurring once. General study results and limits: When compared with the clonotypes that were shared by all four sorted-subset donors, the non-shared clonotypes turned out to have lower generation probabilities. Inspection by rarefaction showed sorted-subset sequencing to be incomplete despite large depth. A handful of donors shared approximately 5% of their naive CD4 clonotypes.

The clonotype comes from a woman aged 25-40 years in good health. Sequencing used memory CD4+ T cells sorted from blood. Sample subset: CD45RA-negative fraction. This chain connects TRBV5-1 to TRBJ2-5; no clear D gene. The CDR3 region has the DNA TGCGCCAGCAGCTTGGGTAGCCAAGAGACCCAGTACTTC. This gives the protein CASSLGSQETQYF.